This T cell receptor (beta chain) was sequenced during a study of T cell changes during pregnancy in multiple sclerosis. TCRdb's table, derived via immunoSEQ multiplex PCR, lists solely in-frame clones and lacks some. Among 55,000 to 85,000 clones, 80% to 95% were seen once, and the ten largest hold just under 2%. CDR1 is SGHDT and CDR2 is YYEEEE in the germline V gene. The CDR3 totals 16 residues. After removal of 0 bases from V and 0 bases from J, the junction contained 2 bases not matched to a gene. The TCR was taken from a female donor with multiple sclerosis, enrolled in a pregnancy study. The sequencing used peripheral blood, collected in the second trimester of pregnancy. The rearrangement uses TRBV5-6 and TRBJ2-3, with 9 bases identical to TRBD1. CDR3 in amino acids: CASSLEDRGSTDTQYF. The CDR3 region has the DNA TGTGCCAGCAGCTTGGAGGACAGGGGTAGCACAGATACGCAGTATTTT.